The rows below give T cell receptor beta chains drawn from one sample of a study of radiation and T cells in renal cell carcinoma. Method: immunoSEQ multiplex PCR; TCRdb's copy keeps in-frame clones and lacks some. In the table there are over 90,000 clones, 84% of which are singletons. The sample here was blood, taken from a patient whose treatment included radiotherapy and nephrectomy. All receptors come from a man in his 60s with renal cell carcinoma. CDR3s include the opening cysteine and the closing phenylalanine or tryptophan. The D gene is left open where the match is weak. The size field is filled for only some rows; it gives once, few, many or a size class.

j_call v_call clone_size d_call cdr3_aa cdr3_nt
TRBJ2-3 TRBV19 once NA CASSIPGGRTDTQYF TGTGCCAGTAGTATCCCTGGCGGCCGCACAGATACGCAGTATTTT
TRBJ2-2 TRBV7-9 NA TRBD2 CASQTSGNTGELFF TGTGCCAGCCAGACTAGCGGGAACACCGGGGAGCTGTTTTTT
TRBJ1-1 TRBV28 NA NA CASSPVSGAVPSPGAFF TGTGCCAGCAGTCCCGTTTCTGGGGCAGTACCCTCTCCTGGAGCTTTCTTT
TRBJ2-5 TRBV11-2 NA TRBD2 CASSASGTSQETQYF TGTGCCAGCAGCGCCTCCGGGACTAGTCAAGAGACCCAGTACTTC
TRBJ1-2 TRBV6-4 NA NA CASSEGSYGYTF TGTGCCAGCAGTGAGGGGTCCTATGGCTACACCTTC
TRBJ1-1 TRBV27 NA TRBD1 CASSFYGQEGAEAFF TGTGCCAGCAGTTTCTACGGACAGGAAGGAGCTGAAGCTTTCTTT
TRBJ2-1 TRBV5-6 NA NA CASNGQVSYNEQFF TGTGCCAGCAACGGGCAGGTCTCCTACAATGAGCAGTTCTTC
TRBJ2-5 TRBV5-1 NA TRBD1 CASSLEGQGGETQYF TGCGCCAGCAGCTTGGAGGGACAGGGTGGGGAGACCCAGTACTTC
TRBJ1-1 TRBV7-8 few NA CASSLGQYGTEAFF TGTGCCAGCAGCTTAGGACAGTATGGCACTGAAGCTTTCTTT
TRBJ2-7 TRBV27 NA TRBD2 CASSSRGGYEQYF TGTGCCAGCAGTTCTCGGGGGGGATACGAGCAGTACTTC
TRBJ2-1 TRBV5-1 once NA CASSLATLPRASSYNEQFF TGCGCCAGCAGCTTGGCCACTTTACCCAGGGCCAGCTCCTACAATGAGCAGTTCTTC
TRBJ1-2 TRBV5-1 NA TRBD1 CASSPRQGWNYGYTF TGCGCCAGCAGCCCCCGACAGGGGTGGAACTATGGCTACACCTTC
TRBJ1-4 TRBV4-1 NA NA CASRSSEKLFF TGCGCCAGCAGGTCGTCTGAAAAACTGTTTTTT
TRBJ1-3 TRBV28 NA NA CAIQSSSGNTIYF TGTGCCATACAGAGTTCCTCTGGAAACACCATATATTTT
TRBJ2-1 TRBV6-1 NA TRBD2 CASSEWPSGDYNEQFF TGTGCCAGCAGTGAATGGCCTAGCGGAGATTACAATGAGCAGTTCTTC
TRBJ2-3 TRBV7-5 NA NA CARARDRGRGTQYF TGTGCCAGGGCCCGGGACAGGGGGCGCGGTACGCAGTATTTT
TRBJ1-4 TRBV29-1 NA NA CSVQGFGNEKLFF TGCAGCGTGCAGGGATTTGGTAATGAAAAACTGTTTTTT
TRBJ2-1 TRBV6-5 NA NA CASSDSVEQFF TGTGCCAGCAGCGACTCCGTCGAGCAGTTCTTC
TRBJ1-5 TRBV14 NA NA CASKGGNGNQPQHF TGTGCCAGCAAAGGAGGGAATGGCAATCAGCCCCAGCATTTT
TRBJ1-1 TRBV10-1 once NA CASSEEVNTEAFF TGCGCCAGCAGTGAGGAAGTGAACACTGAAGCTTTCTTT
TRBJ2-1 TRBV5-1 NA TRBD1 CASSLQGIAYNEQFF TGCGCCAGCAGCTTACAGGGGATCGCCTACAATGAGCAGTTCTTC
TRBJ2-7 TRBV4-1 once NA CASSQEYRDGNPYEQYF TGCGCCAGCAGCCAAGAATACAGGGACGGAAATCCCTACGAGCAGTACTTC
TRBJ2-5 TRBV30 NA TRBD1 CAWRDRGGQETQYF TGTGCCTGGAGGGACAGGGGAGGACAAGAGACCCAGTACTTC
TRBJ2-2 TRBV10-2 NA TRBD1 CASSESRDRSTGELFF TGCGCCAGCAGTGAGTCGAGGGACAGGAGCACCGGGGAGCTGTTTTTT
TRBJ2-6 TRBV6-5 NA NA CASLPSGANVLTF TGTGCCAGCCTACCGTCTGGGGCCAACGTCCTGACTTTC
TRBJ2-5 TRBV29-1 NA NA CSVDREGAQYF TGCAGCGTCGACAGGGAGGGAGCCCAGTACTTC
TRBJ1-1 TRBV30 NA NA CAWRRKDTEAFF TGTGCCTGGAGGAGAAAGGACACTGAAGCTTTCTTT
TRBJ2-7 TRBV2 NA TRBD2 CASSTPGLAVSYEQYF TGTGCCAGCAGTACTCCGGGACTAGCGGTGTCCTACGAGCAGTACTTC
TRBJ2-7 TRBV5-8 NA TRBD1 CASSPRQGPPYEQYF TGTGCCAGCAGCCCAAGACAGGGTCCTCCCTACGAGCAGTACTTC
TRBJ2-7 TRBV5-5 NA TRBD2 CASSLLAASSYEQYF TGTGCCAGCAGCTTACTAGCGGCCTCCTCCTACGAGCAGTACTTC
TRBJ1-1 TRBV6-5 NA NA CASSYDPNTEAFF TGTGCCAGCAGTTACGACCCTAACACTGAAGCTTTCTTT
TRBJ1-1 TRBV27 few TRBD1 CASRRQGNTEAFF TGTGCCAGCAGGCGACAGGGGAACACTGAAGCTTTCTTT
TRBJ1-2 TRBV5-5 NA NA CASSSLASETRDGYTF TGTGCCAGCAGCTCCCTGGCGTCGGAGACCCGAGATGGCTACACCTTC
TRBJ2-5 TRBV5-5 NA TRBD2 CASSLGAGVETQYF TGTGCCAGCAGCTTGGGAGCGGGAGTGGAGACCCAGTACTTC